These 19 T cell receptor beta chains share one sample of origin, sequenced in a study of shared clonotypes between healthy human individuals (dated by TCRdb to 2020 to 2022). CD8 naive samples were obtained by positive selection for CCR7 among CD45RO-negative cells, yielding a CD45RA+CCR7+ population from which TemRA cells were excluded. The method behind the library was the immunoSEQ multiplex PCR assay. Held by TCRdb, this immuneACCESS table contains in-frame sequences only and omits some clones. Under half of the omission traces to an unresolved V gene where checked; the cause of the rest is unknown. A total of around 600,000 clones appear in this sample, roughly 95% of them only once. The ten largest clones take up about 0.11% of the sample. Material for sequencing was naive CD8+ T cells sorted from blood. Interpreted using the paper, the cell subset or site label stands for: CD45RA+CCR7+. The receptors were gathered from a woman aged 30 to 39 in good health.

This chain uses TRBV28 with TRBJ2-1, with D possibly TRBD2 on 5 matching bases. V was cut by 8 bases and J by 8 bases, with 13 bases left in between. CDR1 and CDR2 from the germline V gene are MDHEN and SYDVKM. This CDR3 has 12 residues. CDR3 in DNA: TGTGCCAGCTCCTTATTGAGGGATGAGCAGTTCTTC. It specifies CASSLLRDEQFF.

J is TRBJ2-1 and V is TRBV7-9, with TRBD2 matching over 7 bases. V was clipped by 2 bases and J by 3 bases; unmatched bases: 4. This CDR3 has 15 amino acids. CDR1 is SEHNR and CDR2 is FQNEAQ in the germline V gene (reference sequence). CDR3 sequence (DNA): TGTGCCAGCAGCTTATATGGCGGGAGCTACAATGAGCAGTTCTTC. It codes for CASSLYGGSYNEQFF.

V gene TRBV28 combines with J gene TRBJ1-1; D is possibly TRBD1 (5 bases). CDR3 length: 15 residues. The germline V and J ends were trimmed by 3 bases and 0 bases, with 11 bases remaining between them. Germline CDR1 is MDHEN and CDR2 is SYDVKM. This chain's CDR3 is CASSLGPGLNTEAFF. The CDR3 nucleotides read TGTGCCAGCAGTTTGGGCCCAGGGTTGAACACTGAAGCTTTCTTT.

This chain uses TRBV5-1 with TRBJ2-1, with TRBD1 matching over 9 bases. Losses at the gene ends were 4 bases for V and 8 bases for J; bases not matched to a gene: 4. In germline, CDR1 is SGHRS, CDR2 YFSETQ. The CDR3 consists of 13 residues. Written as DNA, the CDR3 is TGCGCCAGCAGCCGGGACAGGGTTGATGAGCAGTTCTTC. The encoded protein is CASSRDRVDEQFF.

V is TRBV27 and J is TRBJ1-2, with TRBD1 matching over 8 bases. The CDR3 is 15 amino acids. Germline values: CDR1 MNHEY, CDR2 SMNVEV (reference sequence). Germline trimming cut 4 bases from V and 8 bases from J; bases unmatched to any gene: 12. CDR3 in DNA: TGTGCCAGCAGTTCACACGCCGGGACAGGTCTAGGCTACACCTTC. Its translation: CASSSHAGTGLGYTF.

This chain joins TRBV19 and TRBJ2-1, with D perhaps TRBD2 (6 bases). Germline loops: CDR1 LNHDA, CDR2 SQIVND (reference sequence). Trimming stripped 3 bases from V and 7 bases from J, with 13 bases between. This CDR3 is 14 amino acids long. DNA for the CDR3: TGTGCCAGTAGTATCCCCGGGAGTATGAATGAGCAGTTCTTC. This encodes CASSIPGSMNEQFF. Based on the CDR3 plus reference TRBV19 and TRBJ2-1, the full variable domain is DGGITQSPKYLFRKEGQNVTLSCEQNLNHDAMYWYRQDPGQGLRLIYYSQIVNDFQKGDIAEGYSVSREKKESFPLTVTSAQKNPTAFYLCASSIPGSMNEQFFGPGTRLTVL.

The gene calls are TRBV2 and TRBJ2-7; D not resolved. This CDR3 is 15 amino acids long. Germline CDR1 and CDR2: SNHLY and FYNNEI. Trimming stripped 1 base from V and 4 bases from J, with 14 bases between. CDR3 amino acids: CASSEDWGIGYEQYF. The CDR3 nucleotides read TGTGCCAGCAGTGAAGATTGGGGTATAGGGTACGAGCAGTACTTC.

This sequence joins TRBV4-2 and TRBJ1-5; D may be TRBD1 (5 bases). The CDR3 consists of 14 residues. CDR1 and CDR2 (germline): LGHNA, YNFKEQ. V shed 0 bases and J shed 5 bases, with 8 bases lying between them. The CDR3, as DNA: TGTGCCAGCAGCCAAGAACAGGCGGATCAGCCCCAGCATTTT. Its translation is CASSQEQADQPQHF.

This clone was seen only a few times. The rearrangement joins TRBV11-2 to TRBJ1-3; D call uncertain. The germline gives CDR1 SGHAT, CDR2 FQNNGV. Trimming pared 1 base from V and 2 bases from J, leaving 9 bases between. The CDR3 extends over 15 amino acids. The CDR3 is CASSLAARPGNTIYF. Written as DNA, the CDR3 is TGTGCCAGCAGCTTAGCGGCAAGACCTGGAAACACCATATATTTT. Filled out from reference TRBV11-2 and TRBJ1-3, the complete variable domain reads EAGVAQSPRYKIIEKRQSVAFWCNPISGHATLYWYQQILGQGPKLLIQFQNNGVVDDSQLPKDRFSAERLKGVDSTLKIQPAKLEDSAVYLCASSLAARPGNTIYFGEGSWLTVV.

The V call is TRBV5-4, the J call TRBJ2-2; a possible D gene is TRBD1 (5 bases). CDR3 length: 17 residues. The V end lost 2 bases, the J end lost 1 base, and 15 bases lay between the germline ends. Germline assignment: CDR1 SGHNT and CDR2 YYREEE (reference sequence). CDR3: CASSFPGHQENTGELFF. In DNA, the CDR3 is TGTGCCAGCAGCTTTCCCGGACACCAGGAGAACACCGGGGAGCTGTTTTTT.

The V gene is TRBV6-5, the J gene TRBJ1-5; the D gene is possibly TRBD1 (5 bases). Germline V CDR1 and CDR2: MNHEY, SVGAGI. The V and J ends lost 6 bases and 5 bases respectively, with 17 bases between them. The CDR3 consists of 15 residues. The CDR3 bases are TGTGCCAGCAGACCGCGCACAGGTCTTGATCAGCCCCAGCATTTT. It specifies CASRPRTGLDQPQHF.

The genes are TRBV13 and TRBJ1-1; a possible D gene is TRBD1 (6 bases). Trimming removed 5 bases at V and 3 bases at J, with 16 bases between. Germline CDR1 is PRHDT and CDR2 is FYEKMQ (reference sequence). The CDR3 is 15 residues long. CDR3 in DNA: TGTGCCAGCAGCCATAGCGGAGGGGGTGACACTGAAGCTTTCTTT. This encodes CASSHSGGGDTEAFF. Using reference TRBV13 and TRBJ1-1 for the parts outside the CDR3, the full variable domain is AAGVIQSPRHLIKEKRETATLKCYPIPRHDTVYWYQQGPGQDPQFLISFYEKMQSDKGSIPDRFSAQQFSDYHSELNMSSLELGDSALYFCASSHSGGGDTEAFFGQGTRLTVV.

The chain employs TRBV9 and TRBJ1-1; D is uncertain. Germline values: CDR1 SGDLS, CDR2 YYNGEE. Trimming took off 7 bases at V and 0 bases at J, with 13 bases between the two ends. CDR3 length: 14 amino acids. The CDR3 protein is CASQPGNLNTEAFF. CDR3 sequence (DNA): TGTGCCAGCCAACCCGGGAACCTGAACACTGAAGCTTTCTTT. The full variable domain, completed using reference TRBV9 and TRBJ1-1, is DSGVTQTPKHLITATGQRVTLRCSPRSGDLSVYWYQQSLDQGLQFLIQYYNGEERAKGNILERFSAQQFPDLHSELNLSSLELGDSALYFCASQPGNLNTEAFFGQGTRLTVV.

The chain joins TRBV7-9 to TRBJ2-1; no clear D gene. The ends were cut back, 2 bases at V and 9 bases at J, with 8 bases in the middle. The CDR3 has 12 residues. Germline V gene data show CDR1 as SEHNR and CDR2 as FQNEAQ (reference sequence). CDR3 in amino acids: CASSLHGVEQFF. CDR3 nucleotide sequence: TGTGCCAGCAGCTTACATGGCGTTGAGCAGTTCTTC.

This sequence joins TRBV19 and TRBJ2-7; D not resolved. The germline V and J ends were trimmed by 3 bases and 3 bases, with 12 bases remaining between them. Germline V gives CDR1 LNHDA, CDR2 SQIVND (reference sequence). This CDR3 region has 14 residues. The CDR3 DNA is TGTGCCAGTAGTATCGGGCAGACGTACTACGAGCAGTACTTC. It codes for CASSIGQTYYEQYF.

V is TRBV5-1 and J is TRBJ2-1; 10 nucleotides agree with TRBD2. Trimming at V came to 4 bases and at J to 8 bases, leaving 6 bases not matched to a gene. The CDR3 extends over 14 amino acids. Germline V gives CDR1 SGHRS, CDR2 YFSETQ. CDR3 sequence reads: CASSPSGLADEQFF. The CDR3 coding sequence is TGCGCCAGCAGCCCATCCGGACTAGCGGATGAGCAGTTCTTC.

DNA for the CDR3: TGTGCCAGTAGTATAGCTAGCGGGAGCTTCTTCAACGAGCAGTACTTC. Translation: CASSIASGSFFNEQYF. The rearrangement joins TRBV19 to TRBJ2-7; 10 bases map to TRBD2. The V gene end was trimmed by 1 base and the J gene end by 5 bases; junction bases not matched to a gene: 8. This CDR3 is 16 amino acids long. The V gene's germline CDR1 is LNHDA and CDR2 SQIVND (reference sequence).

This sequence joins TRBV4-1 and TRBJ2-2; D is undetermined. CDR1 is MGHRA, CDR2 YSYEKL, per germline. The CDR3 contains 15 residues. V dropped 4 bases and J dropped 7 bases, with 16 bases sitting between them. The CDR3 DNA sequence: TGCGCCAGCAGCCCGAACTTAGTGGGTAGCGGGGAGCTGTTTTTT. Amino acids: CASSPNLVGSGELFF.

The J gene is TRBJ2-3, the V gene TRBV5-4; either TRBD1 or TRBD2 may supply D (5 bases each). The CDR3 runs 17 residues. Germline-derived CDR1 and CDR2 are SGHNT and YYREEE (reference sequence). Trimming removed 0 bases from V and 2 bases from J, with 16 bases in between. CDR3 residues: CASSLDQGTFSTDTQYF. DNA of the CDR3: TGTGCCAGCAGCTTGGATCAAGGGACCTTCTCCACAGATACGCAGTATTTT.